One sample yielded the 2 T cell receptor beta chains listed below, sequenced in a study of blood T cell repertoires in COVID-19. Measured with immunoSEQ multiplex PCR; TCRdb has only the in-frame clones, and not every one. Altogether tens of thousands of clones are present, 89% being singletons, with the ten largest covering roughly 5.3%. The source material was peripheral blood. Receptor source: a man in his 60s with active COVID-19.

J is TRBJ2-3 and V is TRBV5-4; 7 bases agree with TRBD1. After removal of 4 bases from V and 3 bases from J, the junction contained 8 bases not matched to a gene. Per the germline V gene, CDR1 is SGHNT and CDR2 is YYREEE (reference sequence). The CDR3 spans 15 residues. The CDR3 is CASSPAGGFTDTQYF. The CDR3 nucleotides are TGTGCCAGCAGCCCAGCAGGGGGTTTTACAGATACGCAGTATTTT.

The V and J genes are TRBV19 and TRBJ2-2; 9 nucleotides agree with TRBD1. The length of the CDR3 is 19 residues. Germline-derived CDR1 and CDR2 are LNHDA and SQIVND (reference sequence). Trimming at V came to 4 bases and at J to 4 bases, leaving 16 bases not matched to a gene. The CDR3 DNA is TGTGCCAGTAGTAGCGGAGGGCGGACAGGGGTAATCGGCACCGGGGAGCTGTTTTTT. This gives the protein CASSSGGRTGVIGTGELFF. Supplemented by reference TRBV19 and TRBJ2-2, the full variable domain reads DGGITQSPKYLFRKEGQNVTLSCEQNLNHDAMYWYRQDPGQGLRLIYYSQIVNDFQKGDIAEGYSVSREKKESFPLTVTSAQKNPTAFYLCASSSGGRTGVIGTGELFFGEGSRLTVL.